This T cell receptor (beta chain) was sequenced in a study of blood T cell repertoires in COVID-19. In the study overall: Samples taken during acute and convalescent COVID-19 were collected in the United States, Italy and Spain. Sample material is recorded as cDNA or gDNA derived from T cells, B-cell-depleted T cells, or PBMCs.

Per the study methods: Reference gene primer amplification in the assay estimated nucleated cell counts. Sequencing was performed with immunoSEQ multiplex PCR; in TCRdb, only in-frame clones are kept and a portion is missing. That table furnishes V, J and clone size, whereas the DNA furnished D and trimming. The top ten hold approximately 4.2% of the sample, which has roughly 120,000 clones, roughly 80% seen once. CDR1 and CDR2 (germline): SNHLY, FYNNEI. V lost 5 bases and J lost 2; bases outside the gene matches: 3. The CDR3 has 15 residues. This TCR came from a human donor in a cohort sampled during active or convalescent COVID-19. Input material: peripheral blood. V usage is TRBV2 and J usage is TRBJ2-3; 11 bases agree with TRBD2. CDR3 region: CASSKGLAATDTQYF. CDR3 nucleotide sequence: TGTGCCAGCAGTAAGGGACTAGCGGCCACAGATACGCAGTATTTT.